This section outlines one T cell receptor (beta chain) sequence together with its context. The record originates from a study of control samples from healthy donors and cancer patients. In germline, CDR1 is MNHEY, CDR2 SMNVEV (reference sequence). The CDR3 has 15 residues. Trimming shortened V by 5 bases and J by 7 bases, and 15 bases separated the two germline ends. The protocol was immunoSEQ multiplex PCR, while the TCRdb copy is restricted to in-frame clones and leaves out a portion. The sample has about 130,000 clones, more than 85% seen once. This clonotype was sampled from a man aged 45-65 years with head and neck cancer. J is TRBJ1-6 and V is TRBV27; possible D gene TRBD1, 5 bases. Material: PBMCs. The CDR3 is CASSATGTLNSPLHF. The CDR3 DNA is TGTGCCAGCAGTGCTACCGGGACCTTAAATTCACCCCTCCACTTT.